The clone carrying this T cell receptor (beta chain) turned up a few times. CDR3 length equals 12 residues. The V gene's germline CDR1 is MNHEY and CDR2 SMNVEV (reference sequence). V shed 3 bases and J shed 5 bases, with 4 bases lying between them. Libraries were prepared by immunoSEQ multiplex PCR; TCRdb keeps only in-frame clonotypes and omits some of them. The data contain under 30,000 clones, 65% to 90% of them seen just once; the ten biggest clones take up about 6.7%. The data were obtained in a study of control samples from healthy donors and cancer patients. The sequenced sample was PBMCs. The clonotype was recovered from a woman in her sixties with head and neck cancer. The V and J genes are TRBV27 and TRBJ2-2; D unresolved. The CDR3: CASSFRTGELFF. The CDR3 nucleotides are TGTGCCAGCAGTTTTAGAACCGGGGAGCTGTTTTTT.